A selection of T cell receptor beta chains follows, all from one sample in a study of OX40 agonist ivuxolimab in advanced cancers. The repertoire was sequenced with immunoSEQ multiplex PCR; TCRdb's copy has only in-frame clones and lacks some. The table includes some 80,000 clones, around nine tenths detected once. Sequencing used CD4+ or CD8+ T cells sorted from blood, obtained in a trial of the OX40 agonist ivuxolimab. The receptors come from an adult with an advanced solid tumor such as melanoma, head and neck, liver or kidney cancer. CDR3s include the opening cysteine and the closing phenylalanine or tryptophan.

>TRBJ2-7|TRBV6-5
CASRHGPGGIYEQYF
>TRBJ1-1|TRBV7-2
CASSLALGSGTEAFF
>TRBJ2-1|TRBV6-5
CASSWASGSYEQFF
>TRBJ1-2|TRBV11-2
CASSLGGRGGYGYTF
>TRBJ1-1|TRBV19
CASSVDRGGTEAFF
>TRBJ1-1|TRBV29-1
CSVEGARVGRNTEAFF
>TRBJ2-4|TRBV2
CASRMNSVAKNIQYF
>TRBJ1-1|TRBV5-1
CASSLGTRLNTEAFF
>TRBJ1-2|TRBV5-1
CASSSGQGEGYTF
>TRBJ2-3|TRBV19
CASTSRDRNTDTQYF
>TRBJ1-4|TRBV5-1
CASRNPSGGEKLFF
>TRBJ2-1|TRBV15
CATSRDFSRNEQFF
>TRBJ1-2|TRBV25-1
CASSSPGQPYYGYTF
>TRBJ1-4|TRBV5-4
CASSRTGANEKLFF
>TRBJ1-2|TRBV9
CASSVGGQGLNYGYTF
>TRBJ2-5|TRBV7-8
CASSLAGGETQYF
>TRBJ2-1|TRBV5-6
CASSHRGYEQFF
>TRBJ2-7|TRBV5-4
CASSLDGLAEHF
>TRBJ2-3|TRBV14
CASSLQLSGAEDTQYF
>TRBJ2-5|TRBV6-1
CASSVGVRETQYF
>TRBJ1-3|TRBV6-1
CASSEAMGLSSGNTIYF
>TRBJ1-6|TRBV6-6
CASSPGSVTPLHF
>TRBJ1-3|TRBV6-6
CASSYSRNSGNTIYF
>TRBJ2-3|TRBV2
CASSLRQMIDTQYF
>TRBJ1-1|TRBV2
CASSSQGNTEAFF
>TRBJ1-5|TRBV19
CASSPTDLGQLNQPQHF
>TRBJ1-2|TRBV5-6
CASSLWDRRNYGYTF
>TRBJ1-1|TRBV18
CASSPWREGTIHEAFF
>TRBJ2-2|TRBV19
CASSMAAINTGELFF
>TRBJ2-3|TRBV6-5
CASARRIGTDTQYF
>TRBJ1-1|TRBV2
CASRAIVRDTEAFF
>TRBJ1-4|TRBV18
CASSPPARGPNEKLFF
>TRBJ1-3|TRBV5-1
CASSDPGPRGNTIYF
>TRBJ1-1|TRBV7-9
CASSLGAGGVAFF
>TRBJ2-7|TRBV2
CASSPQGASTYEQYF
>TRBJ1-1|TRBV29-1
CSVRDMERNTEAFF
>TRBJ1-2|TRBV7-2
CASSLGGPGGYTF
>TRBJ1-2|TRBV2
CASSEAPSGGYGYTF
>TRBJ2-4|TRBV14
CASSHHSGSRLVNIQYF
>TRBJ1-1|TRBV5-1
CASSTPERGRITEAFF
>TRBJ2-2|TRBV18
CASSPPGAAGTGELFF
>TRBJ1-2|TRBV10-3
CAISDVWDRGNYGGYTF
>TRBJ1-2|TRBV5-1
CASSLGGGPDHYGYTF
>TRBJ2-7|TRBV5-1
CASSLGDDSYEQYF
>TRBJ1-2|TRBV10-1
CASSESPIPYGYTF
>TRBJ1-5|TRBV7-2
CASSLDSNQPQHF
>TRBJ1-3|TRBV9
CASSVEGLAGVAGNTIYF
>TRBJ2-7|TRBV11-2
CASSLNGQYEQYF
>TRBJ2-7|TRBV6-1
CASSEMAVKYF
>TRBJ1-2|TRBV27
CASSLVPSNGYTF
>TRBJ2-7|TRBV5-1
CASSTEDRVSYEQYF
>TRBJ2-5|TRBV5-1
CASKILGVRETQYF
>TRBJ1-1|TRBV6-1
CASSPRGATNTEAFF
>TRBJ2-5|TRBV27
CASSTLGLAGEETQYF